This TCR beta chain was documented in a study of tissue T cells after allogeneic stem cell transplantation. Study-level results: Only a limited share of tissue TCRs appeared in blood or spleen.

The repertoire was sequenced with immunoSEQ multiplex PCR; TCRdb's copy has only in-frame clones and lacks some. This sample has roughly 8,700 clones, with around 43% found just once. This clone came up a few times. The antigen is undetermined. Mouse gene names apply. The sequenced fragment ends 1 residue before the CDR3 boundary, so the rest is inferred from the germline J gene. The germline gives CDR1 KGHPV, CDR2 FQNQEV (reference sequence). J gave up 4 bases and V 6 bases, and 3 bases lay outside the gene matches. The CDR3 contains 14 residues. Time point: mouse harvest day 7 after allogeneic transplant. Tail vein injection delivered 10^7 T-cell-depleted bone marrow cells and 10^6 splenic CD5+ T cells.

The TCR originated in a female BALB/c mouse given C57BL/6 T cells with graft-versus-host disease after an allogeneic hematopoietic cell transplant. Sequencing was carried out using gut tissue. The chain employs TRBV26 and TRBJ1-1; 12 bases line up with TRBD1. The CDR3 spells CASRGTGGGTEVFF. The DNA read from the CDR3 is TGTGCCAGCAGGGGGACAGGGGGCGGCACAGAAGTCTTC.